These T cell receptor beta chains were read from a single sample in a study of CD8 T cells in ankylosing spondylitis. Each CDR3 protein is one row after TCRdb ran MiXCR on the 5' RACE reads. The sample lists about 750,000 distinct CDR3 sequences; 15% to 20% were seen once. The sample taken for sequencing was blood, either unsorted or a sorted T cell fraction (not recorded which). These TCRs come from a male donor with ankylosing spondylitis. Both conserved end residues are part of each CDR3. Fields, in order: CDR3 length, D gene, clone size, V gene, J gene, CDR3 protein, CDR3 DNA. A D gene is named only where the DNA matches it firmly. Not all rows give a size; the values are once, few, many and, for expanded clones, a class.

len: 14
d_gene: NA
abundance: few
v_gene: TRBV7-8
j_gene: TRBJ2-3
CDR3aa: CASILTGWTDTQYF
CDR3nt: TGTGCCAGCATACTCACCGGGTGGACAGATACGCAGTATTTT

len: 17
d_gene: NA
abundance: few
v_gene: TRBV6-5
j_gene: TRBJ1-1
CDR3aa: CASSYSATDPRGTEAFF
CDR3nt: TGTGCCAGCAGTTACTCGGCGACAGACCCCCGGGGCACTGAAGCTTTCTTT

len: 15
d_gene: TRBD2
abundance: few
v_gene: TRBV9
j_gene: TRBJ2-1
CDR3aa: CASSARAGGPGEQFF
CDR3nt: TGTGCCAGCAGCGCCAGAGCGGGGGGGCCGGGTGAGCAGTTCTTC

len: 14
d_gene: NA
abundance: NA
v_gene: TRBV6-1
j_gene: TRBJ2-7
CDR3aa: CASSPAGPSYEQYF
CDR3nt: TGTGCCAGCAGTCCTGCAGGGCCCTCCTACGAGCAGTACTTC

len: 15
d_gene: TRBD1
abundance: few
v_gene: TRBV11-3
j_gene: TRBJ2-3
CDR3aa: CASSQSHRGPDGQYF
CDR3nt: TGTGCCAGCAGCCAAAGCCACAGGGGCCCCGATGGGCAGTATTTT

len: 22
d_gene: TRBD1
abundance: few
v_gene: TRBV27
j_gene: TRBJ2-1
CDR3aa: CASSIMKLGTGTAHFSYNEQFF
CDR3nt: TGTGCCAGCAGTATTATGAAGCTAGGGACAGGGACGGCCCATTTCTCCTACAATGAGCAGTTCTTC

len: 15
d_gene: TRBD2
abundance: NA
v_gene: TRBV27
j_gene: TRBJ2-1
CDR3aa: CASSLLPLAANEQFF
CDR3nt: TGTGCCAGCAGTTTACTGCCCCTAGCGGCCAATGAGCAGTTCTTC

len: 16
d_gene: NA
abundance: NA
v_gene: TRBV10-3
j_gene: TRBJ2-1
CDR3aa: CAISEPRGPVGDEQFF
CDR3nt: TGTGCCATCAGTGAGCCTAGGGGCCCGGTCGGCGATGAGCAGTTCTTC

len: 14
d_gene: TRBD1
abundance: many
v_gene: TRBV12-3/TRBV12-4
j_gene: TRBJ2-2
CDR3aa: CASSPDRDPGELFF
CDR3nt: TGTGCCAGCAGCCCTGACAGGGATCCCGGGGAGCTGTTTTTT

len: 16
d_gene: NA
abundance: NA
v_gene: TRBV11-2
j_gene: TRBJ2-2
CDR3aa: CASSLDLVWNTGELFF
CDR3nt: TGTGCCAGCAGCCTAGATCTGGTCTGGAACACCGGGGAGCTGTTTTTT

len: 14
d_gene: TRBD1
abundance: NA
v_gene: TRBV10-3
j_gene: TRBJ1-1
CDR3aa: CAISDPDRDTEAFF
CDR3nt: TGTGCCATCAGTGACCCGGACAGGGACACTGAAGCTTTCTTT

len: 14
d_gene: TRBD1
abundance: NA
v_gene: TRBV10-2
j_gene: TRBJ1-2
CDR3aa: CASSEDRGNYGYTF
CDR3nt: TGCGCCAGCAGTGAAGACAGGGGAAACTATGGCTACACCTTC

len: 12
d_gene: NA
abundance: few
v_gene: TRBV12-3/TRBV12-4
j_gene: TRBJ1-1
CDR3aa: CASSLGQSKAFF
CDR3nt: TGTGCCAGCAGTTTAGGGCAATCTAAAGCTTTCTTT

len: 18
d_gene: NA
abundance: few
v_gene: TRBV12-3/TRBV12-4
j_gene: TRBJ1-6
CDR3aa: CASSFKRPGAYYNSPLHF
CDR3nt: TGTGCCAGCAGTTTTAAAAGGCCAGGGGCCTATTATAATTCACCCCTCCACTTT

len: 15
d_gene: TRBD1
abundance: few
v_gene: TRBV5-1
j_gene: TRBJ2-7
CDR3aa: CASSRGQGPTYEQYF
CDR3nt: TGCGCCAGCAGCAGAGGACAGGGTCCAACCTACGAGCAGTACTTC

len: 17
d_gene: TRBD1
abundance: NA
v_gene: TRBV5-1
j_gene: TRBJ1-2
CDR3aa: CASSLEGTGGAMSGYTF
CDR3nt: TGCGCCAGCAGCTTGGAAGGGACAGGGGGCGCGATGAGTGGCTACACCTTC

len: 17
d_gene: NA
abundance: NA
v_gene: TRBV5-1
j_gene: TRBJ2-7
CDR3aa: CASSLSESGTGPYEQYF
CDR3nt: TGCGCCAGCAGCTTAAGCGAATCCGGGACGGGGCCCTACGAGCAGTACTTC

len: 14
d_gene: NA
abundance: few
v_gene: TRBV29-1
j_gene: TRBJ2-2
CDR3aa: CSVRGASADGELFF
CDR3nt: TGCAGCGTACGAGGGGCTAGTGCGGACGGGGAGCTGTTTTTT

len: 16
d_gene: NA
abundance: NA
v_gene: TRBV25-1
j_gene: TRBJ1-1
CDR3aa: CASSPPGWVGNTEAFF
CDR3nt: TGTGCCAGCAGTCCCCCCGGGTGGGTGGGGAACACTGAAGCTTTCTTT

len: 14
d_gene: NA
abundance: few
v_gene: TRBV28
j_gene: TRBJ2-1
CDR3aa: CASSFPGIGNEQFF
CDR3nt: TGTGCCAGCAGTTTTCCAGGGATTGGGAATGAGCAGTTCTTC

len: 16
d_gene: TRBD2
abundance: NA
v_gene: TRBV6-2/TRBV6-3
j_gene: TRBJ2-1
CDR3aa: CASSGAGAGGYNEQFF
CDR3nt: TGTGCCAGCAGTGGGGCTGGAGCGGGAGGCTACAATGAGCAGTTCTTC

len: 14
d_gene: NA
abundance: NA
v_gene: TRBV29-1
j_gene: TRBJ2-1
CDR3aa: CSVAPDSLHNEQFF
CDR3nt: TGCAGCGTAGCACCGGACAGCTTACACAATGAGCAGTTCTTC

len: 16
d_gene: NA
abundance: NA
v_gene: TRBV5-1
j_gene: TRBJ2-1
CDR3aa: CASSLGGGLSYNEQFF
CDR3nt: TGCGCCAGCAGCTTGGGAGGTGGCCTTTCCTACAATGAGCAGTTCTTC

len: 18
d_gene: NA
abundance: NA
v_gene: TRBV4-1
j_gene: TRBJ2-1
CDR3aa: CASSQLNMRRFGHNEQFF
CDR3nt: TGCGCCAGCAGCCAACTGAATATGAGACGTTTTGGTCACAATGAGCAGTTCTTC

len: 18
d_gene: TRBD2
abundance: NA
v_gene: TRBV5-1
j_gene: TRBJ2-1
CDR3aa: CASSLGLAGTSSYNEQFF
CDR3nt: TGCGCCAGCAGCTTGGGACTAGCGGGCACATCCTCCTACAATGAGCAGTTCTTC

len: 14
d_gene: TRBD2
abundance: many
v_gene: TRBV4-1
j_gene: TRBJ2-2
CDR3aa: CATRLAGGTGELFF
CDR3nt: TGCGCCACCCGCCTAGCGGGAGGTACCGGGGAGCTGTTTTTT

len: 14
d_gene: TRBD1
abundance: many
v_gene: TRBV6-1
j_gene: TRBJ1-1
CDR3aa: CASSPRTGRMGAFF
CDR3nt: TGTGCCAGCAGTCCAAGGACAGGCCGGATGGGGGCTTTCTTT

len: 15
d_gene: TRBD1
abundance: NA
v_gene: TRBV11-2
j_gene: TRBJ1-1
CDR3aa: CASSTQGVPGTEAFF
CDR3nt: TGTGCCAGCAGCACTCAGGGGGTCCCGGGCACTGAAGCTTTCTTT

len: 14
d_gene: TRBD2
abundance: NA
v_gene: TRBV28
j_gene: TRBJ2-7
CDR3aa: CASSSVSGRGEQYF
CDR3nt: TGTGCCAGCAGTTCTGTAAGCGGGAGAGGCGAGCAGTACTTC

len: 15
d_gene: NA
abundance: few
v_gene: TRBV29-1
j_gene: TRBJ2-5
CDR3aa: CSGQTRARGSETQYF
CDR3nt: TGCAGCGGTCAGACCAGGGCGAGGGGCTCGGAGACCCAGTACTTC

len: 15
d_gene: NA
abundance: few
v_gene: TRBV4-1
j_gene: TRBJ1-3
CDR3aa: CASSQPWGSGNTIYF
CDR3nt: TGCGCCAGCAGCCAACCCTGGGGCTCTGGAAACACCATATATTTT

len: 16
d_gene: NA
abundance: few
v_gene: TRBV20-1
j_gene: TRBJ1-3
CDR3aa: CSARSAGEGSGNTIYF
CDR3nt: TGCAGTGCTAGATCGGCGGGAGAGGGCTCTGGAAACACCATATATTTT

len: 14
d_gene: NA
abundance: NA
v_gene: TRBV6-1
j_gene: TRBJ2-1
CDR3aa: CASIPPGTYNEQFF
CDR3nt: TGTGCCAGCATTCCCCCGGGGACCTACAATGAGCAGTTCTTC

len: 16
d_gene: NA
abundance: once
v_gene: TRBV9
j_gene: TRBJ2-3
CDR3aa: CASSGDGGPTTDTQYF
CDR3nt: TGTGCCAGCAGCGGGGACGGGGGGCCGACCACAGATACGCAGTATTTT

len: 14
d_gene: NA
abundance: NA
v_gene: TRBV4-1
j_gene: TRBJ2-1
CDR3aa: CASSQDSASNEQFF
CDR3nt: TGCGCCAGCAGCCAAGATAGCGCCAGCAATGAGCAGTTCTTC

len: 14
d_gene: TRBD2
abundance: NA
v_gene: TRBV2
j_gene: TRBJ2-7
CDR3aa: CASRGGRAVYEQYF
CDR3nt: TGTGCCTCCAGGGGCGGGAGGGCCGTTTACGAGCAGTACTTC

len: 18
d_gene: TRBD2
abundance: few
v_gene: TRBV7-8
j_gene: TRBJ2-7
CDR3aa: CASSLPRVSGGLSYEQYF
CDR3nt: TGTGCCAGCAGCTTACCCAGGGTGAGCGGGGGCCTATCCTACGAGCAGTACTTC

len: 13
d_gene: TRBD1
abundance: few
v_gene: TRBV10-3
j_gene: TRBJ2-2
CDR3aa: CANSGTGAGELFF
CDR3nt: TGTGCCAACTCCGGGACAGGGGCCGGGGAGCTGTTTTTT

len: 12
d_gene: TRBD2
abundance: many
v_gene: TRBV29-1
j_gene: TRBJ2-3
CDR3aa: CSVGGGRDTQYF
CDR3nt: TGCAGCGTGGGCGGGGGACGGGATACGCAGTATTTT

len: 12
d_gene: NA
abundance: NA
v_gene: TRBV5-1
j_gene: TRBJ2-1
CDR3aa: CASSMRHNEQFF
CDR3nt: TGCGCCAGCAGCATGAGACACAATGAGCAGTTCTTC

len: 15
d_gene: NA
abundance: NA
v_gene: TRBV5-1
j_gene: TRBJ2-7
CDR3aa: CASSQQGAHPYEQYF
CDR3nt: TGCGCCAGCAGCCAGCAGGGCGCTCACCCCTACGAGCAGTACTTC

len: 15
d_gene: NA
abundance: NA
v_gene: TRBV25-1
j_gene: TRBJ2-4
CDR3aa: CASSDLLEGKNIQYF
CDR3nt: TGTGCCAGCAGTGACCTGCTGGAGGGCAAAAACATTCAGTACTTC

len: 14
d_gene: NA
abundance: NA
v_gene: TRBV7-3
j_gene: TRBJ2-2
CDR3aa: CASSLTYRDGELFF
CDR3nt: TGTGCCAGCAGCTTAACTTACAGGGATGGGGAGCTGTTTTTT

len: 17
d_gene: TRBD2
abundance: few
v_gene: TRBV6-1
j_gene: TRBJ2-1
CDR3aa: CASRGLAGASSYNEQFF
CDR3nt: TGTGCCAGCCGCGGACTAGCGGGGGCCAGCTCCTACAATGAGCAGTTCTTC

len: 14
d_gene: TRBD2
abundance: few
v_gene: TRBV5-6
j_gene: TRBJ2-1
CDR3aa: CASSRLAVDNEQFF
CDR3nt: TGTGCCAGCAGCAGACTAGCTGTCGACAATGAGCAGTTCTTC

len: 18
d_gene: TRBD2
abundance: NA
v_gene: TRBV11-1
j_gene: TRBJ2-1
CDR3aa: CASSPRTSGGPSYNEQFF
CDR3nt: TGTGCCAGCAGCCCGAGGACTAGCGGGGGTCCATCCTACAATGAGCAGTTCTTC

len: 14
d_gene: NA
abundance: NA
v_gene: TRBV10-3
j_gene: TRBJ2-7
CDR3aa: CAIEGPEQGYEQYF
CDR3nt: TGTGCCATTGAGGGTCCGGAGCAAGGCTACGAGCAGTACTTC

len: 15
d_gene: NA
abundance: NA
v_gene: TRBV7-8
j_gene: TRBJ2-1
CDR3aa: CASSRDSHLYNEQFF
CDR3nt: TGTGCCAGCAGCCGAGACAGTCACCTCTACAATGAGCAGTTCTTC

len: 14
d_gene: NA
abundance: NA
v_gene: TRBV11-2
j_gene: TRBJ2-1
CDR3aa: CASSQDRTDNEQFF
CDR3nt: TGTGCCAGCAGTCAGGACCGAACCGACAATGAGCAGTTCTTC

len: 14
d_gene: NA
abundance: few
v_gene: TRBV6-4
j_gene: TRBJ2-1
CDR3aa: CASSDGAGNNEQFF
CDR3nt: TGTGCCAGCAGTGACGGGGCAGGTAACAATGAGCAGTTCTTC

len: 17
d_gene: TRBD2
abundance: NA
v_gene: TRBV7-2
j_gene: TRBJ2-5
CDR3aa: CASSYQRGALRQETQYF
CDR3nt: TGTGCCAGCAGCTACCAGCGGGGGGCACTCAGACAAGAGACCCAGTACTTC

len: 12
d_gene: NA
abundance: NA
v_gene: TRBV30
j_gene: TRBJ2-7
CDR3aa: CAWGDNSIEQYF
CDR3nt: TGTGCCTGGGGGGACAACTCCATTGAGCAGTACTTC

len: 20
d_gene: TRBD1
abundance: NA
v_gene: TRBV5-1
j_gene: TRBJ2-6
CDR3aa: CASSLWFSGTGGTGANVLTF
CDR3nt: TGCGCCAGCAGCTTGTGGTTTTCGGGGACAGGGGGAACTGGGGCCAACGTCCTGACTTTC

len: 18
d_gene: TRBD2
abundance: NA
v_gene: TRBV20-1
j_gene: TRBJ2-1
CDR3aa: CSARDPASGISWVNEQFF
CDR3nt: TGCAGTGCTAGAGATCCGGCTAGCGGGATATCATGGGTCAATGAGCAGTTCTTC

len: 12
d_gene: NA
abundance: few
v_gene: TRBV13
j_gene: TRBJ2-1
CDR3aa: CASKGLSNEQFF
CDR3nt: TGTGCCAGCAAGGGGTTGAGCAATGAGCAGTTCTTC